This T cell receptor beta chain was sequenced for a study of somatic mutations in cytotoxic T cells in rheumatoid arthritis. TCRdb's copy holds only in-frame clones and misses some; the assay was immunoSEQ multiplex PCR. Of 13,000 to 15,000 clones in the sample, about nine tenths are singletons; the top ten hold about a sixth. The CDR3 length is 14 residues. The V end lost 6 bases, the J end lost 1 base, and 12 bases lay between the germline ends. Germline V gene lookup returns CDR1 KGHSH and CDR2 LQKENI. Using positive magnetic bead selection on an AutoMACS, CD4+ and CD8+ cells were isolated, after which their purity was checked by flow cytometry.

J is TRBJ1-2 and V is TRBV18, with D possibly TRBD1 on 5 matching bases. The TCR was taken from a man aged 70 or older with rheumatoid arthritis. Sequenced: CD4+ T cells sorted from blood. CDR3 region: CASSRDSLNYGYTF. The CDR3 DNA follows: TGTGCCAGCTCCCGAGACAGCCTTAACTATGGCTACACCTTC.